This T cell receptor beta chain was identified during a study of blood T cell repertoires in COVID-19. Looked up from germline, CDR1 is LNHDA and CDR2 is SQIVND (reference sequence). The length of the CDR3 is 13 residues. V lost 5 bases to trimming and J lost 1 base, with 8 bases between them. Profiling relied on immunoSEQ multiplex PCR, and the TCRdb table lists in-frame clones only, not all of them. The sample records roughly 230,000 clones, over 75% being singletons. The sample was peripheral blood. The origin of this receptor is a man aged 50 to 59 with COVID-19, enrolled during active disease. V and J are TRBV19 and TRBJ1-1; D is possibly TRBD1 (5 bases). CDR3 amino acids: CASSLGANTEAFF. The CDR3 coding sequence is TGTGCCAGTAGTCTTGGGGCGAACACTGAAGCTTTCTTT.